Given below is one TCR beta chain in context. The sample originates from a study of cytomegalovirus exposure and HLA in healthy donors. The PCR ran on 60 Vbeta and 13 Jbeta primers. Profiling relied on immunoSEQ multiplex PCR, and the TCRdb table lists in-frame clones only, not all of them. The sample spans approximately 130,000 clones; the ten largest clones claim 1.5% to 2%. Germline V lookup: CDR1 SNHLY, CDR2 FYNNEI. Losses at the gene ends were 5 bases for V and 1 base for J; bases not matched to a gene: 11. The CDR3 consists of 17 residues. The chain links TRBV2 to TRBJ2-1; 7 bases line up with TRBD2. The sequencing sample was made of PBMCs. The sequence came from a woman in her sixties or seventies in good health and CMV-seronegative. The CDR3 DNA is TGTGCCAGCAGTCCCGAACTAGCGTCTGTATCCTACAATGAGCAGTTCTTC. Its translation is CASSPELASVSYNEQFF.